Listed below are T cell receptor beta chains from one sample, sequenced in a study of T cell responses to AZD1222 COVID-19 vaccine. Method: immunoSEQ multiplex PCR; TCRdb's copy keeps in-frame clones and lacks some. The sample includes roughly 130,000 clones, 86% seen only once; the top ten take 9.5% to 15%. The sample consisted of peripheral blood, taken on day 0 of AZD1222 vaccination. All receptors come from an adult in good health. The CDR3 runs from the conserved cysteine through the conserved F or W. The D gene is left open where the match is weak. Clone size, where shown, is once, few, many, or a class for clones that have expanded.

v_call,j_call,clone_size,d_call,cdr3_aa,cdr3_nt
TRBV28,TRBJ2-2,.,TRBD1,CASSPHPTGEGELFF,TGTGCCAGCAGTCCCCACCCTACAGGGGAAGGGGAGCTGTTTTTT
TRBV5-5,TRBJ1-2,.,TRBD1,CASSSGQGLGYTF,TGTGCCAGCAGCTCAGGACAGGGGCTGGGCTACACCTTC
TRBV27,TRBJ2-7,.,.,CASSLGAGLHEQYF,TGTGCCAGCAGTTTAGGGGCGGGACTCCACGAGCAGTACTTC
TRBV11-1,TRBJ1-2,.,.,CASSLRQTNYGYTF,TGTGCCAGCAGCCTAAGACAGACTAACTATGGCTACACCTTC
TRBV5-1,TRBJ2-7,.,TRBD1,CASSSGTGGAYEQYF,TGCGCCAGCAGCTCCGGGACAGGAGGAGCCTACGAGCAGTACTTC
TRBV7-2,TRBJ2-7,.,TRBD2,CASSRSPGLAGNEQYF,TGTGCCAGCAGCCGCAGTCCGGGACTAGCGGGGAACGAGCAGTACTTC
TRBV5-1,TRBJ2-5,.,.,CASRPANAAETQYF,TGCGCCAGCAGACCTGCAAATGCAGCAGAGACCCAGTACTTC
TRBV28,TRBJ2-2,.,.,CASSTPGTGELFF,TGTGCCAGCTCAACTCCGGGCACCGGGGAGCTGTTTTTT
TRBV11-1,TRBJ2-5,once,.,CASSISGPSETQYF,TGTGCCAGCAGCATCTCGGGACCGTCAGAGACCCAGTACTTC
TRBV28,TRBJ1-5,.,TRBD1,CASSSDRAGYSNQPQHF,TGTGCCAGCAGCTCCGACAGGGCCGGATATAGCAATCAGCCCCAGCATTTT
TRBV30,TRBJ1-2,.,.,CAWSVGGSGNYGYTF,TGTGCCTGGAGTGTGGGGGGCTCGGGTAACTATGGCTACACCTTC
TRBV3-1/TRBV3-2,TRBJ1-1,.,.,CASSQDLNEEAFF,TGTGCCAGCAGCCAAGATTTAAATGAGGAAGCTTTCTTT
TRBV24-1,TRBJ1-2,.,.,CATGGLGGYTF,TGTGCCACCGGGGGACTTGGTGGCTACACCTTC
TRBV6-4,TRBJ2-2,.,.,CASSDSDTGELFF,TGTGCCAGCAGTGACTCAGACACCGGGGAGCTGTTTTTT
TRBV11-2,TRBJ1-1,.,.,CASSPEVGGMNTEAFF,TGTGCCAGCAGCCCTGAGGTGGGAGGCATGAACACTGAAGCTTTCTTT
TRBV5-4,TRBJ1-2,.,.,CASRFRDPRGPNYGYTF,TGTGCCAGCAGGTTTAGGGACCCCAGGGGCCCTAACTATGGCTACACCTTC
TRBV6-5,TRBJ1-5,.,.,CASAPRQTSNQPQHF,TGTGCCAGCGCACCAAGACAGACTAGCAATCAGCCCCAGCATTTT
TRBV27,TRBJ2-3,.,TRBD1,CASSPGQGWDTQYF,TGTGCCAGCAGTCCGGGACAGGGGTGGGATACGCAGTATTTT
TRBV30,TRBJ2-2,.,TRBD2,CARRELGTGELFF,TGTGCCCGGCGGGAGCTGGGCACCGGGGAGCTGTTTTTT
TRBV21-1,TRBJ1-2,few,.,CASSKAREFLPINYGYTF,TGTGCCAGCAGCAAAGCACGAGAATTCCTCCCTATTAACTATGGCTACACCTTC
TRBV6-5,TRBJ1-6,.,.,CASSSREGTYNSPLHF,TGTGCCAGCAGTTCCCGGGAGGGGACCTATAATTCACCCCTCCACTTT
TRBV5-8,TRBJ1-5,once,TRBD1,CASSLGQGFHQPQHF,TGTGCCAGCAGCTTGGGACAGGGGTTTCATCAGCCCCAGCATTTT
TRBV28,TRBJ2-7,once,.,CASSLTLGAGEYEQYF,TGTGCCAGCAGTTTAACTTTGGGGGCTGGAGAATACGAGCAGTACTTC
TRBV10-1,TRBJ1-4,.,.,CADGTLYEKLFF,TGCGCCGACGGGACCTTATATGAAAAACTGTTTTTT
TRBV23-1,TRBJ1-5,.,.,CASSHSCGHYSNQPQHF,TGCGCCAGCAGTCATTCTTGCGGACACTATAGCAATCAGCCCCAGCATTTT
TRBV2,TRBJ2-3,.,TRBD2,CASRDRTSGADTQYF,TGTGCCAGCAGGGACCGGACTAGCGGGGCAGATACGCAGTATTTT
TRBV18,TRBJ1-1,.,.,CASSPGESTEAFF,TGTGCCAGCTCACCGGGCGAGAGCACTGAAGCTTTCTTT
TRBV6-5,TRBJ1-2,.,.,CASSRDRERSYGYTF,TGTGCCAGCAGCCGCGACAGAGAAAGAAGCTATGGCTACACCTTC
TRBV19,TRBJ2-1,.,.,CASSPRGYNEQFF,TGTGCCAGTAGCCCCCGAGGCTACAATGAGCAGTTCTTC
TRBV5-1,TRBJ1-1,.,.,CASSLSVGNTEAFF,TGCGCCAGCAGCTTGTCGGTAGGGAACACTGAAGCTTTCTTT
TRBV11-2,TRBJ2-3,.,.,CASLDTDTQYF,TGTGCCAGCCTCGACACAGATACGCAGTATTTT
TRBV4-1,TRBJ2-5,.,.,CASSQERALARRQETQYF,TGCGCCAGCAGCCAAGAGAGAGCGCTAGCTCGAAGACAAGAGACCCAGTACTTC
TRBV9,TRBJ2-2,.,.,CASSVDGANTGELFF,TGTGCCAGCAGCGTAGATGGAGCGAACACCGGGGAGCTGTTTTTT
TRBV11-2,TRBJ2-1,.,TRBD2,CASSTASGGYNEQFF,TGTGCCAGCAGCACCGCTAGCGGGGGTTACAATGAGCAGTTCTTC
TRBV28,TRBJ1-2,.,.,CASSPLPVAASYGYTF,TGTGCCAGCAGTCCACTTCCGGTGGCAGCCAGCTATGGCTACACCTTC
TRBV5-5,TRBJ2-3,.,TRBD1,CASSPGTGDTDTQYF,TGTGCCAGCAGCCCCGGGACAGGGGACACAGATACGCAGTATTTT
TRBV6-5,TRBJ1-3,.,.,CASRQNTIYF,TGTGCCAGCAGGCAAAACACCATATATTTT
TRBV3-1/TRBV3-2,TRBJ2-7,.,.,CASSPTSTEEQYF,TGTGCCAGCAGCCCTACATCCACGGAGGAGCAGTACTTC
TRBV14,TRBJ2-5,.,TRBD2,CASSQVLSGETQYF,TGTGCCAGCAGCCAAGTGCTTAGCGGGGAGACCCAGTACTTC
TRBV28,TRBJ2-7,.,.,CASSFGGASYEQYF,TGTGCCAGCAGTTTTGGGGGGGCCTCCTACGAGCAGTACTTC
TRBV7-2,TRBJ1-5,.,.,CASSPNNQPQHF,TGTGCCAGCAGCCCGAACAATCAGCCCCAGCATTTT
TRBV24-1,TRBJ2-3,few,.,CATRGYEDTQYF,TGTGCCACCCGCGGATATGAAGATACGCAGTATTTT
TRBV29-1,TRBJ1-3,.,.,CSVDIGGTGNTIYF,TGCAGCGTTGATATCGGGGGCACAGGAAACACCATATATTTT
TRBV3-1/TRBV3-2,TRBJ1-1,.,.,CASSRGGGTEAFF,TGTGCCAGCAGCCGCGGGGGAGGCACTGAAGCTTTCTTT